This TCR beta chain stems from a study of blood T cell repertoires in COVID-19. Original data processing: Amplified reference gene primers provided the basis for estimating nucleated cell counts. Data came from immunoSEQ multiplex PCR; TCRdb stores just in-frame clones and leaves some out. Clonal size and the V and J genes are those of that table, whereas D and trimming came from the DNA. This sample has about 300,000 clones; around 85% occur once, and the top ten carry roughly 2.2%. The V end was cut by 3 bases, the J end by 6 bases, with 12 bases between. Germline CDR1 KGHSH, CDR2 LQKENI. This CDR3 spans 13 amino acids. This study enrolled people aged about 18 to 95 from roughly 22 US geographic areas. Cohort placement rested on clinical history that participants reported themselves.

This receptor was taken from a man aged 25 to 40 who had recovered from COVID-19. Sequences were obtained from PBMCs or T cells enriched from blood (not recorded which). The gene calls are TRBV18 and TRBJ2-7; D perhaps matches TRBD1 (6 bases). CDR3 amino acids: CASSPDTGPEQYF. As DNA, the CDR3 is TGTGCCAGCTCACCGGACACAGGGCCCGAGCAGTACTTC. Together with reference TRBV18 and TRBJ2-7, the CDR3 gives the full variable domain: NAGVMQNPRHLVRRRGQEARLRCSPMKGHSHVYWYRQLPEEGLKFMVYLQKENIIDESGMPKERFSAEFPKEGPSILRIQQVVRGDSAAYFCASSPDTGPEQYFGPGTRLTVT.